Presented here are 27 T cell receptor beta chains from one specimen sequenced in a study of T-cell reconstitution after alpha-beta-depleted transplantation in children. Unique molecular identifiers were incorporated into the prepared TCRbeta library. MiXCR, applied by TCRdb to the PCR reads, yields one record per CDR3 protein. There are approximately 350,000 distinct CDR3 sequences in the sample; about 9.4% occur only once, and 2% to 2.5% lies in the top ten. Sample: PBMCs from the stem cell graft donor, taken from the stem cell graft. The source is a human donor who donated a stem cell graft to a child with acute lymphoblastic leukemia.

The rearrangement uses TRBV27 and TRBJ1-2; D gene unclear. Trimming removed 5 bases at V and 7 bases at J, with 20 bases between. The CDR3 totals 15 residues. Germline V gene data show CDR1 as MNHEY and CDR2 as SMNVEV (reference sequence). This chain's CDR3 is CASSPREGSISGYTF. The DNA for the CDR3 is TGTGCCAGCAGTCCCCGGGAGGGCTCGATTTCTGGCTACACCTTC.

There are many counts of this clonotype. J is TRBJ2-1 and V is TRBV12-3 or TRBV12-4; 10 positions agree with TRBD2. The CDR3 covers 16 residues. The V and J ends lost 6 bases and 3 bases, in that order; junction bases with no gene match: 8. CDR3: CASSRIAGGLYNEQFF. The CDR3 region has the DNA TGTGCCAGCAGCCGAATAGCGGGGGGTCTCTACAATGAGCAGTTCTTC.

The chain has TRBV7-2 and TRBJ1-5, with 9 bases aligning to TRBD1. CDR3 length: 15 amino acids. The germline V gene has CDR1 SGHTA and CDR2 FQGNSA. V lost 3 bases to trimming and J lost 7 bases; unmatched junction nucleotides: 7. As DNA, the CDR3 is TGTGCCAGCAGCTTCGGGACAGGGTCCAGGCAGCCCCAGCATTTT. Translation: CASSFGTGSRQPQHF.

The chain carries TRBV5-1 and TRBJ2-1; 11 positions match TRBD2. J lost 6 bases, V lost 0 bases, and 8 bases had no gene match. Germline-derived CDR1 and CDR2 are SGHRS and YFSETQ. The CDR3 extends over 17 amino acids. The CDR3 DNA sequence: TGCGCCAGCAGCTTGGTGTTAGCGGGAGGGCCCTGCAATGAGCAGTTCTTC. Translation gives CASSLVLAGGPCNEQFF.

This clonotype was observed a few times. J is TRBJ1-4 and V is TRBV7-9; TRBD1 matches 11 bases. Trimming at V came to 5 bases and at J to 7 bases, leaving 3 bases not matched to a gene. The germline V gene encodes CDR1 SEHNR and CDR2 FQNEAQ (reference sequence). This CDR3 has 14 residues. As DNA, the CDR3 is TGTGCCAGCAGCACCGGGACAGGGGGTGAAAAACTGTTTTTT. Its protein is CASSTGTGGEKLFF.

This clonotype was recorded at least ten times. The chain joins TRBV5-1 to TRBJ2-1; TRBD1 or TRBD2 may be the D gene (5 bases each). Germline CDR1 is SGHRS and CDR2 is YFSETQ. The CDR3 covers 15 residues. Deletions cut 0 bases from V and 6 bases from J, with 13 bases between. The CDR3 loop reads CASSLGKGTINEQFF. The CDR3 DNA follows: TGCGCCAGCAGCTTGGGCAAAGGGACGATCAATGAGCAGTTCTTC.

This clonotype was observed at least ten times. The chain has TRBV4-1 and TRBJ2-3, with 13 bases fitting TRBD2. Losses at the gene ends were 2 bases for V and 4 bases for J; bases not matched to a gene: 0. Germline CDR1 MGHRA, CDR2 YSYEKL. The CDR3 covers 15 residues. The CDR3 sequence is CASSQTSGRADTQYF. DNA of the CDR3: TGCGCCAGCAGCCAAACTAGCGGGAGGGCAGATACGCAGTATTTT.

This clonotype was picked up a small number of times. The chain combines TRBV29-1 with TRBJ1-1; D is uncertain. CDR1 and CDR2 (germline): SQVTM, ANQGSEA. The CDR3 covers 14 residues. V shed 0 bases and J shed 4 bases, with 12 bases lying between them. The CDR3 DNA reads TGCAGCGTTGAAGACCGGGAATGGCGCACTGAAGCTTTCTTT. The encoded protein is CSVEDREWRTEAFF.

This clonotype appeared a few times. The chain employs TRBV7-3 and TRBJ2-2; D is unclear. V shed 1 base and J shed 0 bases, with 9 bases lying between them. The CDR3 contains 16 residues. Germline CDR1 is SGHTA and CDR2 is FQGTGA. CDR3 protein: CASSLISATNTGELFF. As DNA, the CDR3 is TGTGCCAGCAGCTTAATAAGCGCCACGAACACCGGGGAGCTGTTTTTT. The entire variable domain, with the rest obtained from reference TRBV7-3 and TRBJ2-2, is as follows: GAGVSQTPSNKVTEKGKYVELRCDPISGHTALYWYRQSLGQGPEFLIYFQGTGAADDSGLPNDRFFAVRPEGSVSTLKIQRTERGDSAVYLCASSLISATNTGELFFGEGSRLTVL.

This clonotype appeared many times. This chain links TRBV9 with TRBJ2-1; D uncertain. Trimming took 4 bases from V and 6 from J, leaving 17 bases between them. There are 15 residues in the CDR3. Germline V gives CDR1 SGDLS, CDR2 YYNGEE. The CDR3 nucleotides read TGTGCCAGCAGCCCAAGATGGGGTCAGAGCAATGAGCAGTTCTTC. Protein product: CASSPRWGQSNEQFF.

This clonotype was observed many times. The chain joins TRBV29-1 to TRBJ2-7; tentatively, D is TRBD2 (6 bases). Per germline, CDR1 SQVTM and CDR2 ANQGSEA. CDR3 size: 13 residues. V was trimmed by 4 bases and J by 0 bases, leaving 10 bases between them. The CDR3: CSVVGGGSYEQYF. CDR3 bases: TGCAGCGTTGTGGGGGGAGGCTCCTACGAGCAGTACTTC.

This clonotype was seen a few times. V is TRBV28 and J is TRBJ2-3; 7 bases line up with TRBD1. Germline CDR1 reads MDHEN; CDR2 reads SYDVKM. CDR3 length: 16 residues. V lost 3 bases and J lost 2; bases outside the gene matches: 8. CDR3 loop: CASSFLRQGPTDTQYF. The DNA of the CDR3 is TGTGCCAGCAGTTTCCTTAGACAGGGACCCACAGATACGCAGTATTTT.

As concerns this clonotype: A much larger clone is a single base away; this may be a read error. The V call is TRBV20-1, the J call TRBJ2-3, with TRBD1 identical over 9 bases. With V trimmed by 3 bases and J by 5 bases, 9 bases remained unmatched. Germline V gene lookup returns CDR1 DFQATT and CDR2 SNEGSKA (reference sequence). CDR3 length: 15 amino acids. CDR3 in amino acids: CSARDPGQGIDTQYF. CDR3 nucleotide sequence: TGCAGTGCTAGGGATCCGGGACAGGGAATAGATACGCAGTATTTT.

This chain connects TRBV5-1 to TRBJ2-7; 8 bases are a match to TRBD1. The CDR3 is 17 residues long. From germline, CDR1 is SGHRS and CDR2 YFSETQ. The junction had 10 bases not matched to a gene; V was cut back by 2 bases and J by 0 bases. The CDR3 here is CASSFQGARINSYEQYF. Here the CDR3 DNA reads TGCGCCAGCAGCTTTCAGGGGGCGCGGATCAACTCCTACGAGCAGTACTTC.

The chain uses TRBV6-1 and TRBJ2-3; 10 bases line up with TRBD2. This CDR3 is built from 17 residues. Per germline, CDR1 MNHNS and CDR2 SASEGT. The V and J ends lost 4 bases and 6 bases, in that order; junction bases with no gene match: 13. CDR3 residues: CASSAPGTSAYLDTQYF. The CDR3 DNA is TGTGCCAGCAGTGCGCCCGGGACTAGCGCCTATCTGGATACGCAGTATTTT.

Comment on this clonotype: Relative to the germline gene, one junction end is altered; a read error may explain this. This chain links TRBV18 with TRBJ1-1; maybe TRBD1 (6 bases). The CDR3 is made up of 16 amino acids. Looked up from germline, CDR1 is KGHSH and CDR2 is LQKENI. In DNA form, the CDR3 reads TGTGTCAGCTCGAGGGTAGCGGGGGCCATGAACACTGAAGCTTTCTTT. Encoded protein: CVSSRVAGAMNTEAFF.

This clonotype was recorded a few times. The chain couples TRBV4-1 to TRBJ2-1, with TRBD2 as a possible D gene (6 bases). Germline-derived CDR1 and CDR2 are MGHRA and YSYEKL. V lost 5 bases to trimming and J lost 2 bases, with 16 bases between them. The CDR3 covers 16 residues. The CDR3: CASSYQLTGAYNEQFF. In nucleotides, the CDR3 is TGCGCCAGCAGCTATCAGCTGACGGGAGCCTACAATGAGCAGTTCTTC.

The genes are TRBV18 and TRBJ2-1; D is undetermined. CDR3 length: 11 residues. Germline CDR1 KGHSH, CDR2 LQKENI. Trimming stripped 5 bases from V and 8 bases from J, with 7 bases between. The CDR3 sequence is CASSSEDEQFF. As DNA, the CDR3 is TGTGCCAGCTCATCTGAAGATGAGCAGTTCTTC.

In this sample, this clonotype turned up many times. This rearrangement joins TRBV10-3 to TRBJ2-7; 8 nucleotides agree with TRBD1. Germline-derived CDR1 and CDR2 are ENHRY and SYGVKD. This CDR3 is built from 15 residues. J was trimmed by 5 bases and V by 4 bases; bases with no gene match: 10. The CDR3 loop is CAISGAGTGLHEQYF. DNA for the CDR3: TGTGCCATCAGTGGCGCCGGGACAGGTCTCCACGAGCAGTACTTC.

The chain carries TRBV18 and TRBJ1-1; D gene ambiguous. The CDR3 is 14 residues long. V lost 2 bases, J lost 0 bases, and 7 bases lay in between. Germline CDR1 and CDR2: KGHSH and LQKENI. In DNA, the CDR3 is TGTGCCAGCTCACCAGCGACACTGAACACTGAAGCTTTCTTT. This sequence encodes CASSPATLNTEAFF.

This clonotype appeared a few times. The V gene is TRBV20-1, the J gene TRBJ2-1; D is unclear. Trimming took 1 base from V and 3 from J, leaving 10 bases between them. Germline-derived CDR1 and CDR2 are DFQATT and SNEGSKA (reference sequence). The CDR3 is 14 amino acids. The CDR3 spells CSARAALRYNEQFF. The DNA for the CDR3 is TGCAGTGCTAGAGCGGCCCTACGCTACAATGAGCAGTTCTTC.

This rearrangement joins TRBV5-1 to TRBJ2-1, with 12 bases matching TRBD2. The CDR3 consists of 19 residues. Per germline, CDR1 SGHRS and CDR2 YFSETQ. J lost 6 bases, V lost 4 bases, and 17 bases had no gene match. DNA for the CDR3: TGCGCCAGCAGCACCATACAAAGACTAGCGGGAGTACCCACCAATGAGCAGTTCTTC. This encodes CASSTIQRLAGVPTNEQFF. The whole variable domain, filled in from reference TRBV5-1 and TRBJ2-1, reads KAGVTQTPRYLIKTRGQQVTLSCSPISGHRSVSWYQQTPGQGLQFLFEYFSETQRNKGNFPGRFSGRQFSNSRSEMNVSTLELGDSALYLCASSTIQRLAGVPTNEQFFGPGTRLTVL.

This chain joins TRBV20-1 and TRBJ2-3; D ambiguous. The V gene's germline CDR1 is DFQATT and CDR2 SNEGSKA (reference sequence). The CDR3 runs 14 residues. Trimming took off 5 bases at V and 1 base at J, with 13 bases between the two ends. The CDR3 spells CSAGRAVRTDTQYF. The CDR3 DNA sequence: TGCAGTGCTGGACGGGCCGTACGCACAGATACGCAGTATTTT.

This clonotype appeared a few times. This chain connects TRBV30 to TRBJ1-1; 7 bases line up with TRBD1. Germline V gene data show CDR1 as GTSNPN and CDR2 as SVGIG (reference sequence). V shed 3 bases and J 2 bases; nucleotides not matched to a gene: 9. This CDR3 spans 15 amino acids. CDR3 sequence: CAWRARDRPNTEAFF. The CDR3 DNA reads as TGTGCCTGGAGAGCCAGGGACAGACCTAACACTGAAGCTTTCTTT.

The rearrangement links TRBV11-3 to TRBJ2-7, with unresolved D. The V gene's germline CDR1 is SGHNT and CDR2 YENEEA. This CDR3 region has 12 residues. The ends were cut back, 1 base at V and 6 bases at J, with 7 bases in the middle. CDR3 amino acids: CASSLGNREQYF. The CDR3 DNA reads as TGTGCCAGCAGCTTAGGAAATCGCGAGCAGTACTTC.

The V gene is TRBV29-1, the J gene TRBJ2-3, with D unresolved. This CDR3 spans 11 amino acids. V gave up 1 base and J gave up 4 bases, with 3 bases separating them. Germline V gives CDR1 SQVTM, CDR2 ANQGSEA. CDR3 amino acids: CSVEGADTQYF. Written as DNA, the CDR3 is TGCAGCGTTGAAGGTGCAGATACGCAGTATTTT.

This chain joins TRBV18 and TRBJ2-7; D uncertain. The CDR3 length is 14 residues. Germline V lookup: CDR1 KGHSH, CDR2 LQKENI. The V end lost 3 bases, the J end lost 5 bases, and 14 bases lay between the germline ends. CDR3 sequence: CASSPLRFPNEQYF. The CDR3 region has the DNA TGTGCCAGCTCACCTCTAAGGTTTCCCAACGAGCAGTACTTC.